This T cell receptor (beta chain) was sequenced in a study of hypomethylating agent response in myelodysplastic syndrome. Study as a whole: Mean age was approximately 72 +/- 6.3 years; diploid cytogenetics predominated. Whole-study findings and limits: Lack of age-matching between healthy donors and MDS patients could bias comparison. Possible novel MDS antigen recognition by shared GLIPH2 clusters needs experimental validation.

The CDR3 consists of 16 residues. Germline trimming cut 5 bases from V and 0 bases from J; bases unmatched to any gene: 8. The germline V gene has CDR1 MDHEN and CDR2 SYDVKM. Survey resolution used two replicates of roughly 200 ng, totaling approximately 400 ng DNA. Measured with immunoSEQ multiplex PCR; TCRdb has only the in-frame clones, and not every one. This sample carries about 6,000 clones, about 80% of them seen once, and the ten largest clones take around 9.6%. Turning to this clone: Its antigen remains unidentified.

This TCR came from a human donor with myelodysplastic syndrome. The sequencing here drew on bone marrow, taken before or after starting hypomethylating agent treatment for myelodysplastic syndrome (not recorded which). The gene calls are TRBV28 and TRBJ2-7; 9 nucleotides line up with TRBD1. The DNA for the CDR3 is TGTGCCAGCAGTGGACAGGGGACGTGGAGCTCCTACGAGCAGTACGTC. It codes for CASSGQGTWSSYEQYV.